Shown below are 31 T cell receptor beta chains from a single sample sequenced in a study of blood T cell repertoires in COVID-19. TCRdb's copy holds only in-frame clones and misses some; the assay was immunoSEQ multiplex PCR. The data contain around 210,000 clones, roughly 84% of them seen just once; the ten biggest clones take up around 13%. Material: peripheral blood. These receptors all stem from a human donor in a cohort sampled during active COVID-19.

The chain carries TRBV6-2 or TRBV6-3 and TRBJ2-3, with 7 bases lining up with TRBD2. The CDR3 length is 14 residues. Germline-derived CDR1 and CDR2 are MNHEY and SVGEGT. Trimming at V came to 6 bases and at J to 14 bases, leaving 17 bases not matched to a gene. DNA of the CDR3: TGTGCCAGCAGCTTCGGCGGGGGTCCAAGTCATCCGTATTTT. Its protein is CASSFGGGPSHPYF.

The V call is TRBV10-1, the J call TRBJ2-2, with D tentatively TRBD1 (5 bases). The CDR3 is made up of 17 amino acids. Per germline, CDR1 WNHNN and CDR2 SYGVQD (reference sequence). Trimming took off 7 bases at V and 0 bases at J, with 18 bases between the two ends. CDR3 coding DNA: TGCGCCAGCACTTCCAATAATGGGGCAGCGAACACCGGGGAGCTGTTTTTT. It codes for CASTSNNGAANTGELFF.

The chain recombines TRBV5-4 with TRBJ2-3; TRBD2 matches 8 bases. Germline V gives CDR1 SGHNT, CDR2 YYREEE (reference sequence). The CDR3 runs 19 residues. Trimming cost V 0 bases and J 3 bases; bases outside gene matches: 15. The CDR3 DNA sequence: TGTGCCAGCAGCTTGGCCCTCAGGGCAAGCGGGAGATCGACAGATACGCAGTATTTT. Its translation is CASSLALRASGRSTDTQYF. Filled out from reference TRBV5-4 and TRBJ2-3, the complete variable domain reads ETGVTQSPTHLIKTRGQQVTLRCSSQSGHNTVSWYQQALGQGPQFIFQYYREEENGRGNFPPRFSGLQFPNYSSELNVNALELDDSALYLCASSLALRASGRSTDTQYFGPGTRLTVL.

This clone came up once. The gene calls are TRBV6-1 and TRBJ2-1; 7 nucleotides align to TRBD2. This CDR3 has 16 residues. V shed 0 bases and J 4 bases; nucleotides not matched to a gene: 6. Germline CDR1 reads MNHNS; CDR2 reads SASEGT. The CDR3 DNA reads TGTGCCAGCAGTGAAGCCTGGGCGGGAGTGTACAATGAGCAGTTCTTC. The encoded protein is CASSEAWAGVYNEQFF.

The table lists this clone with a few counts. The V call is TRBV27, the J call TRBJ1-3, with D possibly TRBD1 on 5 matching bases. The CDR3 contains 17 residues. CDR1 is MNHEY and CDR2 is SMNVEV in the germline V gene (reference sequence). V gave up 2 bases and J gave up 2 bases, with 16 bases separating them. The CDR3 loop reads CASSLGGSGLAGNTIYF. The CDR3 coding sequence is TGTGCCAGCAGTTTAGGGGGGAGCGGTTTAGCTGGAAACACCATATATTTT.

The genes are TRBV4-1 and TRBJ2-7, with 10 bases identical to TRBD2. The ends lost 1 base at V and 8 bases at J; junction bases unmatched: 5. Germline CDR1 reads MGHRA; CDR2 reads YSYEKL. This CDR3 is built from 14 residues. CDR3 in amino acids: CASSQVASGSQQYF. For the CDR3, the DNA is TGCGCCAGCAGCCAAGTGGCTAGCGGGAGCCAGCAGTACTTC.

The gene calls are TRBV19 and TRBJ1-2; the match to TRBD1 covers 9 bases. V lost 3 bases to trimming and J lost 3 bases; unmatched junction nucleotides: 2. The CDR3 runs to 14 residues. Germline CDR1 reads LNHDA; CDR2 reads SQIVND (reference sequence). The CDR3 region is CASSIGQGYYGYTF. CDR3 DNA: TGTGCCAGTAGTATCGGACAGGGGTACTATGGCTACACCTTC.

This clone was counted only a few times. J is TRBJ2-7 and V is TRBV2, with 12 bases identical to TRBD2. In germline, CDR1 is SNHLY, CDR2 FYNNEI. The CDR3 covers 18 residues. V gave up 7 bases and J gave up 1 base; unmatched junction bases: 14. CDR3 nucleotide sequence: TGTGCCAGCACCCTGGGGCTAGCGGGAGGGCCAAGATCCTACGAGCAGTACTTC. Amino acids: CASTLGLAGGPRSYEQYF.

This chain joins TRBV5-1 and TRBJ2-7, with 7 nucleotides matching TRBD1. The V segment lost 3 bases and the J segment 3 bases; nucleotides outside the gene matches: 9. Germline loops: CDR1 SGHRS, CDR2 YFSETQ. The CDR3 consists of 15 residues. DNA for the CDR3: TGCGCCAGCAGCTGGGGGACCGGGGACAGCTACGAGCAGTACTTC. Translated, it gives CASSWGTGDSYEQYF.

The chain joins TRBV10-2 to TRBJ2-7; TRBD1 agrees at 8 bases. Looked up from germline, CDR1 is WSHSY and CDR2 is SAAADI. J gave up 4 bases and V 6 bases, and 8 bases lay outside the gene matches. The CDR3 sequence is 14 residues long. In nucleotides, the CDR3 is TGCGCCAGCAGCGTGGCAGGGGGCGAGTACGAGCAGTACTTC. Translating it yields CASSVAGGEYEQYF.

The rearrangement joins TRBV25-1 to TRBJ1-1, with TRBD1 identical over 9 bases. The CDR3 has 13 amino acids. V shed 6 bases, J shed 4 bases, and the junction held 3 bases outside the gene matches. Looked up from germline, CDR1 is MGHDK and CDR2 is SYGVNS. Written as DNA, the CDR3 is TGTGCCAGCAGCCGACAGGGGGGCACTGAAGCTTTCTTT. Amino acids: CASSRQGGTEAFF.

The DNA of the CDR3 is TGTGCCAGCAGTTTCCGGAGGGTCGTTGAGGATCAGCCCCAGCATTTT. It is translated as CASSFRRVVEDQPQHF. The chain employs TRBV28 and TRBJ1-5; D remains ambiguous. V was clipped by 3 bases and J by 5 bases, with 17 bases between them. This CDR3 is 16 amino acids long. CDR1 and CDR2 (germline): MDHEN, SYDVKM. The full variable domain, in which reference TRBV28 and TRBJ1-5 provide the parts outside the CDR3, is DVKVTQSSRYLVKRTGEKVFLECVQDMDHENMFWYRQDPGLGLRLIYFSYDVKMKEKGDIPEGYSVSREKKERFSLILESASTNQTSMYLCASSFRRVVEDQPQHFGDGTRLSIL.

This clone was observed once. The chain joins TRBV9 to TRBJ1-5; the match to TRBD1 covers 10 bases. The CDR3 length is 15 residues. CDR1 SGDLS and CDR2 YYNGEE come from the germline V gene. Trimming removed 3 bases from V and 8 bases from J; junction bases left unmatched: 8. The CDR3 loop is CASSAQTGGPEPQHF. For the CDR3, the DNA is TGTGCCAGCAGCGCACAGACAGGGGGCCCCGAGCCCCAGCATTTT.

The CDR3 nucleotides are TGTGCCAGCAGCTTGGTCCGGTCCGGGAGGGGGAACTATGGCTACACCTTC. Encoded protein: CASSLVRSGRGNYGYTF. This chain links TRBV5-8 with TRBJ1-2; TRBD1 is a possible D gene (6 bases). The V gene lost 0 bases and the J gene lost 2 bases, with 17 bases spanning the gap. From germline, CDR1 is SGHTS and CDR2 YDEGEE. The CDR3 has 17 amino acids. The full variable domain, completed using reference TRBV5-8 and TRBJ1-2, is EAGVTQSPTHLIKTRGQQATLRCSPISGHTSVYWYQQALGLGLQFLLWYDEGEERNRGNFPPRFSGRQFPNYSSELNVNALELEDSALYLCASSLVRSGRGNYGYTFGSGTRLTVV.

The rearrangement uses TRBV19 and TRBJ2-5; maybe TRBD2 (5 bases). V lost 6 bases to trimming and J lost 0 bases, with 8 bases between them. CDR1 and CDR2 (germline): LNHDA, SQIVND (reference sequence). This CDR3 is built from 13 residues. CDR3 loop: CASSQRYQETQYF. CDR3 nucleotides: TGTGCCAGTAGCCAGCGGTACCAAGAGACCCAGTACTTC.

This sequence joins TRBV9 and TRBJ2-7; 8 bases map to TRBD1. Losses at the gene ends were 4 bases for V and 2 bases for J; bases not matched to a gene: 8. The CDR3 extends over 15 amino acids. Germline values: CDR1 SGDLS, CDR2 YYNGEE. CDR3 in DNA: TGTGCCAGCAGCCCCCCTGGGACAGGTGCCTACGAGCAGTACTTC. Encoded protein: CASSPPGTGAYEQYF.

The chain couples TRBV6-2 or TRBV6-3 to TRBJ2-3; 10 nucleotides line up with TRBD2. The CDR3 runs to 15 residues. Per the germline V gene, CDR1 is MNHEY and CDR2 is SVGEGT. V was clipped by 5 bases and J by 3 bases; unmatched bases: 5. The CDR3 sequence: CASSPRTSGTDTQYF. The CDR3, as DNA: TGTGCCAGCAGTCCCCGGACTAGCGGAACAGATACGCAGTATTTT.

This sequence joins TRBV18 and TRBJ2-1; TRBD1 matches 9 bases. This CDR3 has 15 residues. J was trimmed by 7 bases and V by 1 base; bases with no gene match: 5. Per the germline V gene, CDR1 is KGHSH and CDR2 is LQKENI. The CDR3 spells CASSPLDRGGNEQFF. The CDR3 nucleotides read TGTGCCAGCTCACCACTGGACAGGGGTGGTAATGAGCAGTTCTTC.

The rearrangement links TRBV12-3 or TRBV12-4 to TRBJ2-5; D gene unclear. The CDR3 consists of 13 residues. V was cut by 5 bases and J by 2 bases, with 9 bases left in between. The CDR3 DNA sequence: TGTGCCAGCAGTCTCATACTTCAAGAGACCCAGTACTTC. Translated, it gives CASSLILQETQYF.

The chain couples TRBV6-5 to TRBJ1-5, with D tentatively TRBD1 (6 bases). Germline-derived CDR1 and CDR2 are MNHEY and SVGAGI. The CDR3 runs to 14 residues. V lost 4 bases and J 6 bases, leaving 13 bases between the germline ends. This chain's CDR3 is CASSSQGGVQPQHF. CDR3 nucleotides: TGTGCCAGCAGTTCTCAAGGGGGGGTTCAGCCCCAGCATTTT.

The J gene is TRBJ2-2, the V gene TRBV4-2; D not resolved. Trimming took off 1 base at V and 0 bases at J, with 6 bases between the two ends. The germline CDR1 and CDR2 sequences are LGHNA and YNFKEQ. This CDR3 contains 15 residues. The CDR3 protein is CASSQGHPNTGELFF. The CDR3 DNA reads TGTGCCAGCAGCCAAGGACATCCGAACACCGGGGAGCTGTTTTTT.

The gene calls are TRBV27 and TRBJ2-1; 8 bases map to TRBD2. From germline, CDR1 is MNHEY and CDR2 SMNVEV (reference sequence). The CDR3 is 14 residues long. Losses at the gene ends were 5 bases for V and 11 bases for J; bases not matched to a gene: 11. As DNA, the CDR3 is TGTGCCAGCAGTCCCGGGACTAGTCGTACGAAGCAGTTCTTC. This codes for CASSPGTSRTKQFF.

J is TRBJ2-7 and V is TRBV6-4; tentatively, D is TRBD1 (6 bases). CDR1 is MRHNA and CDR2 is SNTAGT in the germline V gene. V dropped 6 bases and J dropped 2 bases, with 14 bases sitting between them. This CDR3 is 14 amino acids long. The chain's CDR3 is CASSRQAGTYEQYF. The CDR3 coding sequence is TGTGCCAGCAGCCGACAGGCTGGTACCTACGAGCAGTACTTC.

The CDR3 protein is CASNFSGMSNEQYF. The DNA of the CDR3 is TGTGCCAGCAACTTCAGCGGGATGTCGAACGAGCAGTACTTC. V is TRBV27 and J is TRBJ2-7; 7 bases align to TRBD2. The CDR3 extends over 14 amino acids. CDR1 and CDR2 from the germline V gene are MNHEY and SMNVEV (reference sequence). Trimming cost V 7 bases and J 5 bases; bases outside gene matches: 11.

This clone occurred once. V usage is TRBV4-1 and J usage is TRBJ2-2, with D perhaps matching TRBD2 (6 bases). Between the trimmed V and J ends, which lost 4 bases and 4 bases, there was a span of 19 bases. This CDR3 contains 17 residues. Per the germline V gene, CDR1 is MGHRA and CDR2 is YSYEKL. CDR3 loop: CASSRDSGRKVTGELFF. The CDR3 nucleotides read TGCGCCAGCAGCCGGGACTCGGGACGGAAGGTCACCGGGGAGCTGTTTTTT.

In its sample, this clone was seen once. J is TRBJ2-7 and V is TRBV5-6; a weak D match, TRBD1 (5 bases). Germline V CDR1 and CDR2: SGHDT, YYEEEE. Trimming removed 2 bases at V and 2 bases at J, with 17 bases between. This CDR3 spans 16 amino acids. The CDR3 is CASSLFAAGKAYEQYF. In DNA, the CDR3 is TGTGCCAGCAGCTTATTCGCGGCAGGGAAAGCCTACGAGCAGTACTTC.

The V gene is TRBV5-6, the J gene TRBJ2-7; 9 positions match TRBD1. The germline V gene encodes CDR1 SGHDT and CDR2 YYEEEE. Trimming cost V 4 bases and J 1 base; bases outside gene matches: 6. The CDR3 totals 15 residues. DNA for the CDR3: TGTGCCAGCAGCACGGGACAGGGTGGTTCCTACGAGCAGTACTTC. Its protein product is CASSTGQGGSYEQYF.

V usage is TRBV28 and J usage is TRBJ1-1; D may be TRBD1 (5 bases). The CDR3 consists of 15 residues. The V and J ends lost 2 bases and 3 bases respectively, with 13 bases between them. Looked up from germline, CDR1 is MDHEN and CDR2 is SYDVKM. The CDR3 spells CASSLTGLTDTEAFF. For the CDR3, the DNA is TGTGCCAGCAGTTTAACGGGACTTACGGACACTGAAGCTTTCTTT.

The rearrangement uses TRBV15 and TRBJ1-4; possibly TRBD1 for D (5 bases). The CDR3 length is 17 residues. V was cut by 0 bases and J by 0 bases, with 11 bases left in between. Germline V lookup: CDR1 LNHNV, CDR2 YYDKDF (reference sequence). The chain's CDR3 is CATSREYRLSTNEKLFF. The CDR3 DNA follows: TGTGCCACCAGCAGAGAATACAGGCTCTCAACTAATGAAAAACTGTTTTTT.

The CDR3 DNA reads as TGTGCCAGCAGCTTACCTGGGGGGGGGCGCACAGATACGCAGTATTTT. Encoded protein: CASSLPGGGRTDTQYF. V usage is TRBV7-9 and J usage is TRBJ2-3, with D possibly TRBD2 on 7 matching bases. V was cut by 2 bases and J by 1 base, with 13 bases left in between. This CDR3 spans 16 amino acids. Germline CDR1 and CDR2: SEHNR and FQNEAQ (reference sequence).

This clone occurred once. The chain is built from TRBV3-1 (or the pseudogene TRBV3-2) and TRBJ2-7; tentative D call: TRBD1 (5 bases). The germline CDR1 and CDR2 sequences are LGHDT and YNNKEL (reference sequence). Trimming removed 3 bases at V and 5 bases at J, with 5 bases between. This CDR3 comprises 11 residues. CDR3 sequence (DNA): TGTGCCAGCAGCCAGGGGCACGAGCAGTACTTC. This translates into CASSQGHEQYF.